This is a list of T cell receptor beta chains from one sample in a study of blood T cell repertoires in COVID-19. Assay: immunoSEQ multiplex PCR; the TCRdb copy retains only in-frame clones and omits some. The profile shows under 75,000 clones, 89% of them singletons. Sequencing used peripheral blood. These receptors were collected from a man in his forties or fifties with active COVID-19. CDR3s include the opening cysteine and the closing phenylalanine or tryptophan. The D gene is left open where the match is weak. Not every row has a clone size; where given, it reads once, few, many or a size class.

v_call: TRBV5-5
clone_size: once
j_call: TRBJ2-7
d_call: TRBD1
cdr3_aa: CASSSIALTGIEQYF
cdr3_nt: TGTGCCAGCAGCTCAATAGCATTGACAGGGATCGAGCAGTACTTC

v_call: TRBV19
clone_size: NA
j_call: TRBJ2-3
d_call: TRBD2
cdr3_aa: CASSASGGGTDTQYF
cdr3_nt: TGTGCCAGTAGTGCAAGCGGGGGGGGCACAGATACGCAGTATTTT

v_call: TRBV9
clone_size: NA
j_call: TRBJ2-7
d_call: TRBD1
cdr3_aa: CASSGDSYEQYF
cdr3_nt: TGTGCCAGCAGCGGGGACAGCTACGAGCAGTACTTC

v_call: TRBV3-1/TRBV3-2
clone_size: NA
j_call: TRBJ2-2
d_call: NA
cdr3_aa: CASSQGFYGADGELFF
cdr3_nt: TGTGCCAGCAGCCAAGGTTTTTATGGGGCGGACGGGGAGCTGTTTTTT

v_call: TRBV4-1
clone_size: NA
j_call: TRBJ2-3
d_call: NA
cdr3_aa: CASSQVLGHRTDTQYF
cdr3_nt: TGCGCCAGCAGCCAAGTTTTGGGACACCGCACAGATACGCAGTATTTT

v_call: TRBV9
clone_size: NA
j_call: TRBJ2-3
d_call: TRBD2
cdr3_aa: CASNSGLAGKDTQYF
cdr3_nt: TGTGCCTCGAATTCGGGACTAGCGGGGAAGGATACGCAGTATTTT

v_call: TRBV7-3
clone_size: NA
j_call: TRBJ2-1
d_call: TRBD2
cdr3_aa: CASSLGTSEQFF
cdr3_nt: TGTGCCAGCAGCTTAGGGACTAGTGAGCAGTTCTTC

v_call: TRBV5-1
clone_size: NA
j_call: TRBJ1-3
d_call: NA
cdr3_aa: CASSQGLRGNTIYF
cdr3_nt: TGCGCCAGCAGCCAGGGGTTACGTGGAAACACCATATATTTT

v_call: TRBV5-8
clone_size: NA
j_call: TRBJ1-5
d_call: NA
cdr3_aa: CASTPRGEGGQPQHF
cdr3_nt: TGTGCCAGCACCCCCCGTGGGGAGGGGGGTCAGCCCCAGCATTTT

v_call: TRBV19
clone_size: once
j_call: TRBJ1-1
d_call: NA
cdr3_aa: CASSIVRGRTEAFF
cdr3_nt: TGTGCCAGTAGTATAGTGCGCGGCCGGACTGAAGCTTTCTTT

v_call: TRBV2
clone_size: once
j_call: TRBJ2-1
d_call: NA
cdr3_aa: CASSSGISAGSNEQFF
cdr3_nt: TGTGCCAGCAGTTCTGGCATATCGGCGGGGTCCAATGAGCAGTTCTTC

v_call: TRBV7-9
clone_size: NA
j_call: TRBJ1-2
d_call: NA
cdr3_aa: CASSLAGEYVYGYTF
cdr3_nt: TGTGCCAGCAGCTTGGCCGGGGAATATGTCTATGGCTACACCTTC

v_call: TRBV27
clone_size: few
j_call: TRBJ2-1
d_call: TRBD2
cdr3_aa: CASTPGSGGGLYNEQFF
cdr3_nt: TGTGCCAGCACCCCTGGGTCGGGCGGGGGACTATACAATGAGCAGTTCTTC

v_call: TRBV4-1
clone_size: NA
j_call: TRBJ1-6
d_call: NA
cdr3_aa: CASSQGEVIGSPLHF
cdr3_nt: TGCGCCAGCAGCCAAGGAGAGGTAATAGGTTCACCCCTCCACTTT

v_call: TRBV5-4
clone_size: NA
j_call: TRBJ2-3
d_call: NA
cdr3_aa: CASSLPRTTTDTQYF
cdr3_nt: TGTGCCAGCAGCTTACCGCGGACTACCACCGATACGCAGTATTTT

v_call: TRBV6-5
clone_size: NA
j_call: TRBJ1-2
d_call: NA
cdr3_aa: CASAANYGYTF
cdr3_nt: TGTGCCAGCGCGGCTAACTATGGCTACACCTTC

v_call: TRBV3-1/TRBV3-2
clone_size: NA
j_call: TRBJ2-1
d_call: NA
cdr3_aa: CASSHAGGRDEQFF
cdr3_nt: TGTGCCAGCAGCCACGCCGGGGGTCGGGATGAGCAGTTCTTC